Following are 10 T cell receptor beta chains from one sample sequenced in a study of blood T cell repertoires in COVID-19. Here immunoSEQ multiplex PCR was the method, and the copy in TCRdb shows in-frame clones only, minus some. This sample has roughly 190,000 clones, with roughly nine tenths found just once. The sample comprised peripheral blood. All receptors derive from a woman aged 60-75 years with COVID-19, enrolled during active disease.

The CDR3 DNA is TGTGCCAGCAGCATACAGGGCGCCTACAATGAGCAGTTCTTC. As protein: CASSIQGAYNEQFF. This chain connects TRBV28 to TRBJ2-1; weak D call: TRBD1 (6 bases). Germline V gives CDR1 MDHEN, CDR2 SYDVKM. This CDR3 spans 14 amino acids. V was trimmed by 6 bases and J by 2 bases, leaving 11 bases between them.

The V gene is TRBV19, the J gene TRBJ2-7; D call uncertain. The germline V and J ends were trimmed by 3 bases and 3 bases, with 6 bases remaining between them. CDR3 size: 12 residues. The germline CDR1 and CDR2 sequences are LNHDA and SQIVND (reference sequence). As DNA, the CDR3 is TGTGCCAGTAGTATCAACAGCTACGAGCAGTACTTC. Protein product: CASSINSYEQYF.

This chain connects TRBV11-2 to TRBJ2-5; 10 bases align to TRBD1. This CDR3 is built from 16 residues. J was trimmed by 2 bases and V by 2 bases; bases with no gene match: 5. The V gene's germline CDR1 is SGHAT and CDR2 FQNNGV. The CDR3 sequence is CASSLRTGGNQETQYF. The CDR3 nucleotides read TGTGCCAGCAGCTTAAGGACAGGGGGAAATCAAGAGACCCAGTACTTC.

The V gene is TRBV4-1, the J gene TRBJ1-3, with D unclear. This CDR3 has 15 amino acids. V lost 4 bases and J 0 bases, leaving 10 bases between the germline ends. Germline assignment: CDR1 MGHRA and CDR2 YSYEKL. The CDR3 bases are TGCGCCAGCAGCCCCCGTGAGGGCTCTGGAAACACCATATATTTT. Translation gives CASSPREGSGNTIYF.

This chain connects TRBV11-2 to TRBJ2-1, with unresolved D. CDR1 and CDR2 from the germline V gene are SGHAT and FQNNGV. With 5 bases removed from V and 0 bases from J, the gap between germline ends came to 20 bases. The CDR3 is made up of 18 amino acids. CDR3 nucleotides: TGTGCCAGCAGCCCAGAGGCTCCTGGCACGAGCTCCTACAATGAGCAGTTCTTC. Its protein is CASSPEAPGTSSYNEQFF.

V usage is TRBV4-1 and J usage is TRBJ2-7; 8 nucleotides match TRBD1. CDR3 size: 15 residues. Germline CDR1 is MGHRA and CDR2 is YSYEKL. Unmatched junction bases numbered 7, after V lost 4 bases and J lost 2 bases. This CDR3 reads CASSLGTGPTYEQYF. For the CDR3, the DNA is TGCGCCAGCAGCCTAGGGACAGGTCCGACCTACGAGCAGTACTTC.

The chain has TRBV4-3 and TRBJ1-4, with a tentative D call TRBD1 (5 bases). CDR3 size: 14 residues. Germline lookup yields CDR1 LGHNA and CDR2 YSLEER. V lost 8 bases and J 5 bases, leaving 15 bases between the germline ends. Here the CDR3 reads CASRKGLWNEKLFF. Written as DNA, the CDR3 is TGCGCCAGCCGGAAGGGACTGTGGAATGAAAAACTGTTTTTT.

The genes are TRBV7-2 and TRBJ2-5; 7 nucleotides agree with TRBD1. V was clipped by 4 bases and J by 4 bases; unmatched bases: 6. The CDR3 length is 14 residues. Germline V gene data show CDR1 as SGHTA and CDR2 as FQGNSA. The CDR3, as DNA: TGTGCCAGCAGCTCAAGGGGGCTGAGAGAGACCCAGTACTTC. It encodes CASSSRGLRETQYF.

This clone has just one count. The chain has TRBV19 and TRBJ2-1; a possible D gene is TRBD2 (5 bases). The CDR3 loop spans 17 amino acids. The V end lost 5 bases, the J end lost 6 bases, and 23 bases lay between the germline ends. Germline V gene sequence: CDR1 LNHDA, CDR2 SQIVND (reference sequence). The CDR3 loop is CASSPRGQITEGNEQFF. The CDR3 coding sequence is TGTGCCAGTAGTCCCCGAGGGCAGATAACAGAAGGCAATGAGCAGTTCTTC.

The V and J genes are TRBV29-1 and TRBJ2-1, with 7 positions matching TRBD2. Trimming cost V 2 bases and J 7 bases; bases outside gene matches: 2. CDR3 length: 12 amino acids. In germline, CDR1 is SQVTM, CDR2 ANQGSEA. The CDR3 region is CSVERTRNEQFF. The CDR3 bases are TGCAGCGTTGAACGGACTAGGAATGAGCAGTTCTTC.